These T cell receptor beta chains were read from a single sample in a study of neurological immune-mediated disorders. In TCRdb, the 5' RACE reads were re-called with MiXCR into one record per CDR3 protein. This table has some 66,000 distinct CDR3 sequences, around 3.1% appearing once. Sequenced input: PBMCs. Source of these receptors: a man aged 35 to 55 with multiple sclerosis. Both conserved end residues are part of each CDR3. Fields, in order: CDR3 protein, V gene, J gene.

CDR3: CASSSSGTGAWEQFF; V: TRBV27; J: TRBJ2-1
CDR3: CASSLAGGAQGETQYF; V: TRBV5-1; J: TRBJ2-5
CDR3: CASSPSSYNEQFF; V: TRBV7-3; J: TRBJ2-1
CDR3: CASSGGLTQETQYF; V: TRBV27; J: TRBJ2-5
CDR3: CASGQETNTGELFF; V: TRBV5-5; J: TRBJ2-2
CDR3: CASSSDNEQFF; V: TRBV7-6; J: TRBJ2-1
CDR3: CSASLDSNQPQHF; V: TRBV20-1; J: TRBJ1-5
CDR3: CARKGDSYYEQYF; V: TRBV27; J: TRBJ2-7
CDR3: CASRRGLAADTQYF; V: TRBV9; J: TRBJ2-3
CDR3: CAWSVSGRTEAFF; V: TRBV30; J: TRBJ1-1
CDR3: CASSLGGFPSTDTQYF; V: TRBV7-2; J: TRBJ2-3
CDR3: CASHVAGDTEAFF; V: TRBV18; J: TRBJ1-1
CDR3: CASSVGAATNEKLFF; V: TRBV9; J: TRBJ1-4
CDR3: CASSNSGGRSDGYTF; V: TRBV7-9; J: TRBJ1-2
CDR3: CASRRDLGAGELFF; V: TRBV21-1; J: TRBJ2-2
CDR3: CASSYGGLYGYTF; V: TRBV6-5; J: TRBJ1-2
CDR3: CASSLLTNTGELFF; V: TRBV12-3/TRBV12-4; J: TRBJ2-2
CDR3: CSGCRGLGYEQYF; V: TRBV29-1; J: TRBJ2-7
CDR3: CASSFPVRDLTYEQYF; V: TRBV5-5; J: TRBJ2-7